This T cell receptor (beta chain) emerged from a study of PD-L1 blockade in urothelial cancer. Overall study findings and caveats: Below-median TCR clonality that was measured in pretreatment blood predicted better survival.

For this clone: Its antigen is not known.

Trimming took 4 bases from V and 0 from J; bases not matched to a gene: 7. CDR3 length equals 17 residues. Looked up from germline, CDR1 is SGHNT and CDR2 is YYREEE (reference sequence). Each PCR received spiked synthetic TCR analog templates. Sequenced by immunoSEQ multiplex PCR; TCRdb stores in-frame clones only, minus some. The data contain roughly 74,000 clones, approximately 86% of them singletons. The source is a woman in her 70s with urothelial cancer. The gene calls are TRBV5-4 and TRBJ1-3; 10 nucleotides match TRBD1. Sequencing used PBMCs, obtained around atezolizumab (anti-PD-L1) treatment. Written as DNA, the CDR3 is TGTGCCAGCAGCCAGGGGACAGGGGCAAGCTCTGGAAACACCATATATTTT. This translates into CASSQGTGASSGNTIYF.